These T cell receptor beta chains were read from a single sample in a study of patients and donors after allogeneic stem cell transplantation. TCRdb reprocessed the RT-PCR reads via MiXCR and lists one record per CDR3 protein. The profile shows roughly 180,000 distinct CDR3 sequences, less than 45% of them singletons. Material for sequencing was blood, either unsorted or a sorted T cell fraction (not recorded which). The receptors come from a human donor who was either an allogeneic HSCT recipient or a stem cell or donor lymphocyte infusion donor (not recorded which). It is not recorded whose cells these are; they may come from a transplant donor. Each CDR3 is given with its conserved first and last residue. The D gene is left open where the match is weak. Only some rows state a clone size, as once, few, many or a class for expanded clones.

D gene,clone size,J gene,V gene,CDR3 protein,CDR3 DNA
NA,NA,TRBJ2-7,TRBV28,CASSSGSGPGIRYEQYF,TGTGCCAGCAGTTCTGGATCCGGCCCAGGGATCCGATACGAGCAGTACTTC
NA,few,TRBJ1-1,TRBV7-9,CASSRRREAFF,TGTGCCAGCAGCCGCCGACGGGAAGCTTTCTTT
NA,NA,TRBJ2-3,TRBV29-1,CSVLSGDTQYF,TGCAGCGTCCTATCGGGAGATACGCAGTATTTT
TRBD1,few,TRBJ2-7,TRBV9,CASSMGQGYEQYF,TGTGCCAGCAGCATGGGACAGGGTTACGAGCAGTACTTC
NA,NA,TRBJ2-3,TRBV20-1,CSAGPRADTQYF,TGCAGTGCTGGCCCCAGGGCAGATACGCAGTATTTT
NA,few,TRBJ2-5,TRBV7-6,CASSLSTGFQETQYF,TGTGCCAGCAGCTTATCTACAGGGTTCCAAGAGACCCAGTACTTC
NA,NA,TRBJ1-1,TRBV7-2,CASTIKRVNTEAFF,TGTGCCAGCACCATCAAAAGGGTGAACACTGAAGCTTTCTTT
NA,many,TRBJ1-2,TRBV6-6,CASSYGGTSVRDGYTF,TGTGCCAGCAGTTACGGTGGGACATCCGTTCGGGATGGCTACACCTTC
TRBD1,once,TRBJ2-5,TRBV12-3/TRBV12-4,CASSSGTAEYF,TGTGCCAGCAGTTCCGGGACAGCGGAGTACTTC
TRBD1,NA,TRBJ2-3,TRBV15,CATSRATGVYTQYF,TGTGCCACCAGCAGAGCGACAGGGGTCTATACGCAGTATTTT
TRBD2,NA,TRBJ2-4,TRBV7-2,CASTPLGSGRNIQYF,TGTGCCAGCACCCCCTTAGGTAGCGGGAGGAACATTCAGTACTTC
NA,NA,TRBJ2-7,TRBV2,CASSEGGDSYEQYF,TGTGCCAGCAGTGAAGGTGGGGACTCCTACGAGCAGTACTTC
NA,NA,TRBJ1-4,TRBV14,CASSPLEGTNEKLFF,TGTGCCAGCTCCCCGCTGGAAGGAACTAATGAAAAACTGTTTTTT
TRBD2,NA,TRBJ2-4,TRBV11-2,CASSGGVSGNRNIQYF,TGTGCCAGCAGCGGCGGGGTTAGCGGGAACAGAAACATTCAGTACTTC
NA,few,TRBJ1-2,TRBV7-9,CASSLRWRDKDYGYTF,TGTGCCAGCAGCTTAAGATGGCGGGACAAGGACTATGGCTACACCTTC